This entry features one T cell receptor (beta chain) sequence. This sample stems from a study of cytomegalovirus exposure and HLA in healthy donors. The study ran its PCR with 60 Vbeta and 13 Jbeta primers. Repertoires were generated with immunoSEQ multiplex PCR, while TCRdb's copy carries only in-frame clones and drops some. The table includes 80,000 to 130,000 clones, approximately 81% detected once. There are 13 residues in the CDR3. The germline CDR1 and CDR2 sequences are MDHEN and SYDVKM. V was pared by 8 bases and J by 5 bases, with 6 bases of the junction left unmatched. This TCR was sampled from a male donor in good health and CMV-seropositive. The V gene is TRBV28, the J gene TRBJ1-2, with 9 bases that match TRBD1. The sequenced sample was PBMCs. The CDR3: CASGDRDWYGYTF. The CDR3, as DNA: TGTGCCAGCGGGGACAGGGATTGGTATGGCTACACCTTC.